A single sample gave rise to the 12 T cell receptor beta chains below, sequenced in a study of cytomegalovirus exposure and HLA in healthy donors. Vbeta (60) and Jbeta (13) primers were used in the PCR. TCRdb keeps only in-frame clones here, not all; method: immunoSEQ multiplex PCR. Of 200,000 or so clones in the sample, 80% to 85% were seen once. The specimen was PBMCs. These receptors all stem from a woman between 45 and 65 years old in good health and CMV-seropositive.

V and J are TRBV7-2 and TRBJ1-4, with 8 bases aligning to TRBD1. CDR1 and CDR2 from the germline V gene are SGHTA and FQGNSA. V shed 5 bases, J shed 10 bases, and the junction held 15 bases outside the gene matches. The CDR3 is made up of 16 amino acids. CDR3 nucleotides: TGTGCCAGCAGCCCCTCCCACCCCCAGGGGGCCGGAAAACTGTTTTTT. Amino acid sequence: CASSPSHPQGAGKLFF.

V and J are TRBV6-1 and TRBJ2-5; maybe TRBD1 (5 bases). Trimming removed 2 bases at V and 2 bases at J, with 15 bases between. The CDR3 spans 16 residues. Germline V gene data show CDR1 as MNHNS and CDR2 as SASEGT. The CDR3 DNA reads TGTGCCAGCAGTGAACAGGGAAATTGGGGTCAAGAGACCCAGTACTTC. Amino acid sequence: CASSEQGNWGQETQYF.

V is TRBV20-1 and J is TRBJ2-1, with 7 bases aligning to TRBD1. CDR3 length equals 11 residues. The V gene's germline CDR1 is DFQATT and CDR2 SNEGSKA (reference sequence). After removal of 7 bases from V and 6 bases from J, the junction contained 3 bases not matched to a gene. Here the CDR3 reads CSVQGVNEQFF. The CDR3 nucleotides read TGCAGTGTCCAGGGGGTCAATGAGCAGTTCTTC.

This chain links TRBV11-2 with TRBJ2-7; a weak D match, TRBD1 (5 bases). The CDR3 runs 12 residues. Trimming took 3 bases from V and 7 from J, leaving 10 bases between them. Germline CDR1 is SGHAT and CDR2 is FQNNGV. The CDR3 is CASSLGPREQYF. The CDR3 bases are TGTGCCAGCAGCTTGGGGCCCAGGGAGCAGTACTTC. Based on the CDR3 plus reference TRBV11-2 and TRBJ2-7, the full variable domain is EAGVAQSPRYKIIEKRQSVAFWCNPISGHATLYWYQQILGQGPKLLIQFQNNGVVDDSQLPKDRFSAERLKGVDSTLKIQPAKLEDSAVYLCASSLGPREQYFGPGTRLTVT.

The chain couples TRBV5-1 to TRBJ2-5; TRBD1 aligns across 12 bases. The DNA end lines up better with TRBJ2-7; the J call may be wrong. The CDR3 has 15 amino acids. Per the germline V gene, CDR1 is SGHRS and CDR2 is YFSETQ. The CDR3 bases are TGCGCCAGCAGCTTAGCCGGGACAGGGGGCTTCGAGCAGTACTTC. This translates into CASSLAGTGGFEQYF.

V is TRBV6-5 and J is TRBJ2-7; a possible D gene is TRBD1 (5 bases). The CDR3 runs to 15 residues. The germline V and J ends were trimmed by 2 bases and 0 bases, with 11 bases remaining between them. Germline CDR1 is MNHEY and CDR2 is SVGAGI. CDR3 DNA: TGTGCCAGCAGTTACGGGAAGGGGATCTCCTACGAGCAGTACTTC. This sequence encodes CASSYGKGISYEQYF.

Comments on this clone: One end of the junction varies from germline; a read error may be responsible. The identical CDR3 is also encoded by other nucleotide sequences in the sample. The rearrangement joins TRBV7-9 to TRBJ1-2; D is possibly TRBD1 (6 bases). This CDR3 has 14 amino acids. Germline V lookup: CDR1 SEHNR, CDR2 FQNEAQ (reference sequence). CDR3 region: CASTRTDSLYGYTF. The CDR3 bases are TGTGCTAGCACCCGGACGGACAGCCTCTATGGCTACACCTTC.

V usage is TRBV30 and J usage is TRBJ2-7; TRBD1 might be the D (5 bases). Trimming stripped 2 bases from V and 4 bases from J, with 18 bases between. The length of the CDR3 is 15 residues. In germline, CDR1 is GTSNPN, CDR2 SVGIG (reference sequence). The CDR3 sequence: CAWSRSKAGRYEQYF. For the CDR3, the DNA is TGTGCCTGGAGTCGATCGAAGGCAGGGCGATACGAGCAGTACTTC.

The chain joins TRBV7-9 to TRBJ2-7; 12 bases map to TRBD2. The V gene end was trimmed by 5 bases and the J gene end by 4 bases; junction bases not matched to a gene: 3. Germline CDR1 is SEHNR and CDR2 is FQNEAQ (reference sequence). The CDR3 is made up of 14 amino acids. CDR3 region: CASSPGTSGYEQYF. In DNA form, the CDR3 reads TGTGCCAGCAGCCCCGGGACTAGCGGGTACGAGCAGTACTTC. The variable domain in full, completed from reference TRBV7-9 and TRBJ2-7, reads DTGVSQNPRHKITKRGQNVTFRCDPISEHNRLYWYRQTLGQGPEFLTYFQNEAQLEKSRLLSDRFSAERPKGSFSTLEIQRTEQGDSAMYLCASSPGTSGYEQYFGPGTRLTVT.

The chain recombines TRBV18 with TRBJ1-2; 8 bases are shared with TRBD1. Germline CDR1 KGHSH, CDR2 LQKENI. The CDR3 has 16 amino acids. V lost 1 base to trimming and J lost 3 bases; unmatched junction nucleotides: 7. The chain's CDR3 is CASSPQGQARDYGYTF. CDR3 sequence (DNA): TGTGCCAGCTCACCACAGGGACAGGCGAGGGACTATGGCTACACCTTC.

The V and J genes are TRBV19 and TRBJ2-1; perhaps TRBD1 as D (5 bases). CDR1 is LNHDA and CDR2 is SQIVND in the germline V gene (reference sequence). CDR3 length: 13 amino acids. The V and J ends lost 2 bases and 6 bases respectively, with 8 bases between them. The CDR3 nucleotides are TGTGCCAGTAGTATAACCAGGGTCAATGAGCAGTTCTTC. Protein sequence: CASSITRVNEQFF.

The chain links TRBV15 to TRBJ1-4; unclear D gene. There are 17 residues in the CDR3. V gave up 0 bases and J gave up 3 bases, with 14 bases separating them. Germline values: CDR1 LNHNV, CDR2 YYDKDF (reference sequence). The CDR3 loop is CATSRDLSGLANEKLFF. The CDR3, as DNA: TGTGCCACCAGCAGAGATCTCTCAGGTCTTGCTAATGAAAAACTGTTTTTT.